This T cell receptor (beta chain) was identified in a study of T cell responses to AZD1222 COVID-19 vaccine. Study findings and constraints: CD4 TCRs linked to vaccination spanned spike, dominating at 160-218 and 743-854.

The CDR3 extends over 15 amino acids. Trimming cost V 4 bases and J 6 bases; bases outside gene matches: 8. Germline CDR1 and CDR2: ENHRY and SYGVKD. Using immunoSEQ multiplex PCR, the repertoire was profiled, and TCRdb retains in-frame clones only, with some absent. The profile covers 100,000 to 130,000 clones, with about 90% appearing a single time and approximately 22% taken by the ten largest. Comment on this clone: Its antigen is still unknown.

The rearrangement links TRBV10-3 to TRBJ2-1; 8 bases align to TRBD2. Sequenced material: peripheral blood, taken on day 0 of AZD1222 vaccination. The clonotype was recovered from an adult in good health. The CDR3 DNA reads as TGTGCCATCAGTGGCCCAGGGACTAGGGGCAATGAGCAGTTCTTC. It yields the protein CAISGPGTRGNEQFF.